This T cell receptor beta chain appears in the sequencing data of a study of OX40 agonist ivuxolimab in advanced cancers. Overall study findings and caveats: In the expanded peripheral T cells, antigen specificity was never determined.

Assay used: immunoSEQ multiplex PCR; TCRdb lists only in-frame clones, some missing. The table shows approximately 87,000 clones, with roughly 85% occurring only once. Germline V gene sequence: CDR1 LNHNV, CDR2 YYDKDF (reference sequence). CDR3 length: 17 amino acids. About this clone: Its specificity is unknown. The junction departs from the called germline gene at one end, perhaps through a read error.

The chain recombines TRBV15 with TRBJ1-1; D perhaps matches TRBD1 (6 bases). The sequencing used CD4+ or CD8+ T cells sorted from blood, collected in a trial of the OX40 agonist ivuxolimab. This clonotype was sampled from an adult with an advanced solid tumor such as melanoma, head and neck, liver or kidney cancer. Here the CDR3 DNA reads TGTGCCGCCAGCAGTCCTGCTCGGGACAAGGGGATCACTGAAGCTTTCTTT. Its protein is CAASSPARDKGITEAFF.